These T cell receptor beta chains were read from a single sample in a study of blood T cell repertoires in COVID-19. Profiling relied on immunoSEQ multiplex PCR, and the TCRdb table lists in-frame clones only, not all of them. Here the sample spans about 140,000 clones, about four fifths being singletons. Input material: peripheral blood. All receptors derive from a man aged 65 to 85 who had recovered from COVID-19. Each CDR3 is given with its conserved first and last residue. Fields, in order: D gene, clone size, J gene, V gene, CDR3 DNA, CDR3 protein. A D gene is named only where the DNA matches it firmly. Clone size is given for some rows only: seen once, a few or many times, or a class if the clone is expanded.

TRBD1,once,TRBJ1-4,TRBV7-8,TGTGCCAGCAGCGCACAACAGGGGTTTAATGAAAAGCTGTTTTTT,CASSAQQGFNEKLFF
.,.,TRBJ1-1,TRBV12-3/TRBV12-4,TGTGCCAGCAGCCCACAGGCTGTTGAAGCTTTCTTT,CASSPQAVEAFF
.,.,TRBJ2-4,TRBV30,TGTGCCTGGAGTCCGGGACTGACAAACATTCAGTACTTC,CAWSPGLTNIQYF
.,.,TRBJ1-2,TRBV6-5,TGTGCCAGCAGTATAACAGATAACTATGGCTACACCTTC,CASSITDNYGYTF
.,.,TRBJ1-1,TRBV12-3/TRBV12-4,TGTGCCAGCAGTTTAGGCGGGAACACTGAAGCTTTCTTT,CASSLGGNTEAFF
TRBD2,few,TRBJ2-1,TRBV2,TGTGCCAGCAGTGAATTGGGGACTAGCACGTTCAATGAGCAGTTCTTC,CASSELGTSTFNEQFF
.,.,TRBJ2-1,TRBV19,TGTGCCAGTGGGGACTTAGCGGATGAGCAGTTCTTC,CASGDLADEQFF
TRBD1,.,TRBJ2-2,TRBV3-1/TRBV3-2,TGTGCCAGCAGCCGGCCGGGACAGGGAACCGGGGAGCTGTTTTTT,CASSRPGQGTGELFF
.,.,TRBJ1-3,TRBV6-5,TGTGCCAGCAGTACCCCGGGGTACAACACCATATATTTT,CASSTPGYNTIYF
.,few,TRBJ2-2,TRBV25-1,TGTGCTACAGAGGGTAGGGCGTACACCGGGGAGCTGTTTTTT,CATEGRAYTGELFF
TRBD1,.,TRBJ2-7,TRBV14,TGTGCCAGCAGCTCTGGACAGGGAACCTCCGAGCAGTACTTC,CASSSGQGTSEQYF
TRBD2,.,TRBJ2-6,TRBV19,TGTGCCAGTAGTATCAGTAGCGGGGCTGGGGCCAACGTCCTGACTTTC,CASSISSGAGANVLTF
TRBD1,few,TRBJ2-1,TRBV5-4,TGTGCCAGCAGCGAAGGACAGGGTTGGGGTAATGAGCAGTTCTTC,CASSEGQGWGNEQFF
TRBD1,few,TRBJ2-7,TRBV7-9,TGTGCCAGCAGCCCTCAGGGCACAGGGGTAATCCACGAGCAGTACTTC,CASSPQGTGVIHEQYF
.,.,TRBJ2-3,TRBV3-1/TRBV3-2,TGTGCCAGCAGCCAAGGGGGAGGAAAGAGCACAGATACGCAGTATTTT,CASSQGGGKSTDTQYF
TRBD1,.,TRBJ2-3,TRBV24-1,TGTGCCACCAGTGGAACATCGGGACAGGGTACCCCAGATACGCAGTATTTT,CATSGTSGQGTPDTQYF
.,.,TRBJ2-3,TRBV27,TGTGCCAGCAGTGAACGGACTAGCACAGATACGCAGTATTTT,CASSERTSTDTQYF
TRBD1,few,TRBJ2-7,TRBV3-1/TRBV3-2,TGTGCCAGCAGCCACGTGACCGGGACAGGGTTAGACGAGCAGTACTTC,CASSHVTGTGLDEQYF
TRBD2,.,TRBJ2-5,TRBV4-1,TGCGCCAGCAGCCGCGGACTAGCGGGGGAGGAGACCCAGTACTTC,CASSRGLAGEETQYF
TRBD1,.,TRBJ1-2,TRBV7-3,TGTGCCAGCAGCCTGACAGGGAGCTATGGCTACACCTTC,CASSLTGSYGYTF
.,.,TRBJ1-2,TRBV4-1,TGCGCCAGCAGTGCGGGCCTTAACTATGGCTACACCTTC,CASSAGLNYGYTF
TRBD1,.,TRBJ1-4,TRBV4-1,TGCGCCAGCAGCCCCTCGGGAGGACAGGGCCCCGAAAAACTGTTTTTT,CASSPSGGQGPEKLFF
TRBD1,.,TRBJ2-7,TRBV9,TGTGCCAGCAGCCCCGGACAGGGGCGCGACGAGCAGTACTTC,CASSPGQGRDEQYF
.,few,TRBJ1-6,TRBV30,TGTGCCTGGAATTCTGGGCATAATTCACCCCTCCACTTT,CAWNSGHNSPLHF
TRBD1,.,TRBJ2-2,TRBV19,TGTGCCAGTAGTAGACAGGGTGTCAGAGGCACCGGGGAGCTGTTTTTT,CASSRQGVRGTGELFF
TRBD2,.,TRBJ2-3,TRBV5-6,TGTGCCAGCAGCTTGGAATTTCTGATAGCGGGAGTTGCAGATACGCAGTATTTT,CASSLEFLIAGVADTQYF
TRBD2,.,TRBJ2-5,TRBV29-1,TGCAGCGTCCGCGGAGCGTGGGAGGGATGGGAGACCCAGTACTTC,CSVRGAWEGWETQYF
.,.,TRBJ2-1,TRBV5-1,TGCGCCAGCAGCTTGGGTGGGGGCCGTAGCTCCTACAATGAGCAGTTCTTC,CASSLGGGRSSYNEQFF
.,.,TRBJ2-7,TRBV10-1,TGCGCCAGCAGTGAGTCTGGAGGCGCCTACGAGCAGTACTTC,CASSESGGAYEQYF
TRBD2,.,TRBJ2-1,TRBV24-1,TGTGCCACCAGTGAAAAGAGCGGGACCTCCTACAATGAGCAGTTCTTC,CATSEKSGTSYNEQFF
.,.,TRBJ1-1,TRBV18,TGTGCCAGCTCACCAATTGGCAGGTCAGAAGCTTTCTTT,CASSPIGRSEAFF
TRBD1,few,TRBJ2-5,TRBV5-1,TGCGCCAGCAGCTCCCAGGGACAGGGTTTCGAGACCCAGTACTTC,CASSSQGQGFETQYF
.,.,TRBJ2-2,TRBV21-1,TGTGCCAGCATCCGGGACAGGGGATTTTACACCGGGGAGCTGTTTTTT,CASIRDRGFYTGELFF
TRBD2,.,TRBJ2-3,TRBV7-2,TGTGCCAGCAGCTTAACCGCGGGAGGGCCGACGCAGTATTTT,CASSLTAGGPTQYF
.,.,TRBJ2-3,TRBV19,TGTGCCAGTAGTATACAGGGTACAGATACGCAGTATTTT,CASSIQGTDTQYF
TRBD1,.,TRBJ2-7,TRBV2,TGTGCCAGCAGTGACCCCGGACAGGTTAGCCACGAGCAGTACTTC,CASSDPGQVSHEQYF
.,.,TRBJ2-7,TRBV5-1,TGCGCCAGCAGCTTGTGGTGGGGCGACAGATCCTACGAGCAGTACTTC,CASSLWWGDRSYEQYF
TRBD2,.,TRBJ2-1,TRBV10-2,TGCGCCGCAAGCCGGGAGGGCCCCTGGAATGAGCAGTTCTTC,CAASREGPWNEQFF
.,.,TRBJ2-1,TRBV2,TGTGCCAGCAGGGAGACTTGGAGTAGCTCCTACAATGAGCAGTTCTTC,CASRETWSSSYNEQFF
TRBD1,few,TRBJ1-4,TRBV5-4,TGTGCCAGCAGCTTGACAGGGGGTAGTGAAAAACTGTTTTTT,CASSLTGGSEKLFF
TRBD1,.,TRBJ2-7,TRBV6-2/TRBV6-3,TGTGCCAGCAGTACCTCCGACAGGGGGGAAACCTACGAGCAGTACTTC,CASSTSDRGETYEQYF
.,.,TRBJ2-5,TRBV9,TGTGCCAGCAGCGTACAGGGAGGATTGGGCCAAGAGACCCAGTACTTC,CASSVQGGLGQETQYF